Listed below are T cell receptor beta chains from one sample, sequenced in a study of vaccination effects on CD4 cells after COVID-19. Sequencing was performed with immunoSEQ multiplex PCR; in TCRdb, only in-frame clones are kept and a portion is missing. The sample lists tens of thousands of clones, around three quarters occurring once. The antigens these receptors bind are not known. Sequencing used CD4+ T cells from PBMCs cultured with HIV peptides, obtained before COVID-19 vaccination. All receptors derive from a human donor who had a prior SARS-CoV-2 infection. The CDR3 runs from the conserved cysteine through the conserved F or W. The D gene is left open where the match is weak. Only part of the rows carry a size: once, few, many, or a class if the clone is expanded.

TRBV6-5,14,TRBD1,.,TRBJ2-5,CASSWGQGKKTQYF,TGTGCCAGCAGTTGGGGACAGGGGAAAAAGACCCAGTACTTC
TRBV11-3,16,TRBD2,.,TRBJ2-1,CASSSSQTSGREEQFF,TGTGCCAGCAGCTCATCACAGACTAGCGGGAGGGAAGAGCAGTTCTTC
TRBV19,15,.,.,TRBJ1-4,CASSSRGATNEKLFF,TGTGCCAGTAGTAGCAGGGGAGCAACTAATGAAAAACTGTTTTTT
TRBV30,12,TRBD1,.,TRBJ1-1,CAWSAPGRGAFF,TGTGCCTGGAGTGCCCCAGGCAGGGGGGCTTTCTTT
TRBV11-3,15,TRBD1,.,TRBJ2-7,CASSSLTGKTYEQYF,TGTGCCAGCAGCTCCCTGACAGGGAAGACCTACGAGCAGTACTTC
TRBV29-1,12,TRBD1,.,TRBJ1-1,CSVQGMGTEAFF,TGCAGCGTACAGGGGATGGGAACTGAAGCTTTCTTT
TRBV30,13,.,.,TRBJ2-1,CAWTTDHYNEQFF,TGTGCCTGGACCACGGACCATTACAATGAGCAGTTCTTC
TRBV11-3,13,.,.,TRBJ2-7,CASSGDSSYEQYF,TGTGCCAGCAGCGGAGACAGCTCCTACGAGCAGTACTTC
TRBV3-1/TRBV3-2,13,.,.,TRBJ1-1,CASSQGERREAFF,TGTGCCAGCAGCCAAGGGGAGCGGAGGGAAGCTTTCTTT
TRBV5-4,16,.,.,TRBJ1-4,CASSRDGGSTREKLFF,TGTGCCAGCAGTAGAGACGGGGGCTCGACCCGGGAAAAACTGTTTTTT
TRBV2,14,.,.,TRBJ1-1,CASILGWGNTEAFF,TGTGCCAGCATTCTAGGTTGGGGGAACACTGAAGCTTTCTTT
TRBV4-2,13,.,.,TRBJ2-5,CASSQDPRETQYF,TGTGCCAGCAGCCAAGACCCTAGAGAGACCCAGTACTTC
TRBV19,13,.,.,TRBJ2-3,CASRWQGSDTQYF,TGTGCCAGTAGGTGGCAGGGTTCAGATACGCAGTATTTT
TRBV4-1,13,TRBD1,.,TRBJ1-4,CASSQERDSKLFF,TGCGCCAGCAGCCAAGAGAGGGACAGTAAACTGTTTTTT
TRBV18,15,.,few,TRBJ2-3,CASSTRRDNTDTQYF,TGTGCCAGCTCGACCCGGCGGGATAACACAGATACGCAGTATTTT
TRBV7-9,14,.,.,TRBJ1-2,CASSLVGPNYGYTF,TGTGCCAGCAGCTTAGTCGGCCCTAACTATGGCTACACCTTC
TRBV20-1,14,.,.,TRBJ2-7,CSASPGTIGHEQYF,TGCAGTGCTAGTCCCGGGACCATAGGACACGAGCAGTACTTC
TRBV5-6,14,TRBD1,.,TRBJ2-7,CASSPRAGGYEQYF,TGTGCCAGCAGCCCTAGGGCAGGGGGATACGAGCAGTACTTC
TRBV2,16,TRBD2,.,TRBJ2-2,CASKASGGAGTGELFF,TGTGCCAGCAAGGCTAGCGGGGGGGCTGGCACCGGGGAGCTGTTTTTT
TRBV11-3,13,TRBD1,.,TRBJ2-7,CASSFGQGSPQYF,TGTGCCAGCAGCTTTGGACAGGGCTCTCCGCAGTACTTC
TRBV7-2,13,TRBD1,.,TRBJ2-4,CASRQGAKNIQYF,TGTGCCAGCCGACAGGGGGCCAAAAACATTCAGTACTTC
TRBV28,14,.,.,TRBJ1-2,CASSLWGDPYGYTF,TGTGCCAGCAGTTTATGGGGGGACCCCTATGGCTACACCTTC
TRBV24-1,13,TRBD2,.,TRBJ2-7,CATALGRCYEQYF,TGTGCCACCGCCCTCGGGAGGTGCTACGAGCAGTACTTC
TRBV6-5,13,TRBD1,.,TRBJ1-2,CASRQQGIYGYTF,TGTGCCAGCAGACAACAGGGGATATATGGCTACACCTTC
TRBV29-1,17,TRBD1,.,TRBJ2-1,CSVERRGDRGGYNEQFF,TGCAGCGTTGAACGCAGGGGGGACAGGGGGGGCTACAATGAGCAGTTCTTC
TRBV2,11,.,.,TRBJ2-5,CASSGEETQYF,TGTGCCAGCTCAGGAGAAGAGACCCAGTACTTC
TRBV2,14,.,.,TRBJ1-1,CASRNFPGRTEAFF,TGTGCCAGCAGAAATTTCCCAGGGAGGACTGAAGCTTTCTTT
TRBV5-1,15,.,.,TRBJ1-4,CASSLRAGTNEKLFF,TGCGCCAGCAGCTTGAGAGCGGGTACTAATGAAAAACTGTTTTTT
TRBV28,15,.,.,TRBJ2-1,CASSSSSTSRNEQFF,TGTGCCAGCAGTTCCTCCAGTACTAGTCGCAATGAGCAGTTCTTC
TRBV21-1,13,.,.,TRBJ2-1,CASRLRQGNEQFF,TGTGCCAGCAGGTTAAGACAGGGCAATGAGCAGTTCTTC
TRBV20-1,10,.,few,TRBJ2-5,CSADRETQYF,TGCAGTGCTGACCGAGAGACCCAGTACTTC
TRBV23-1,14,.,.,TRBJ2-1,CARYVPVSMDEQFF,TGCGCCAGATACGTTCCCGTCTCAATGGATGAGCAGTTCTTC
TRBV18,14,.,.,TRBJ1-1,CASSPGHLDTEAFF,TGTGCCAGCTCACCAGGGCATTTGGACACTGAAGCTTTCTTT
TRBV5-4,12,.,.,TRBJ2-7,CASSFGENEQYF,TGTGCCAGCAGCTTCGGGGAAAACGAGCAGTACTTC
TRBV7-8,14,TRBD1,few,TRBJ2-7,CASSPRDSSYEQYF,TGTGCCAGCAGCCCACGGGACAGCTCCTACGAGCAGTACTTC
TRBV4-1,17,.,few,TRBJ2-1,CASSHHSVHSSYNEQFF,TGCGCCAGCAGCCATCATAGCGTACATAGCTCCTACAATGAGCAGTTCTTC
TRBV28,13,.,.,TRBJ2-2,CASNGVNTGELFF,TGTGCCAGCAACGGTGTCAACACCGGGGAGCTGTTTTTT
TRBV6-5,14,.,.,TRBJ1-5,CASSQIYSNQPQHF,TGTGCCAGCAGTCAGATATATAGCAATCAGCCCCAGCATTTT
TRBV9,13,TRBD1,.,TRBJ2-5,CASSVGQGGTQYF,TGTGCCAGCAGCGTGGGACAGGGGGGGACCCAGTACTTC
TRBV5-1,14,TRBD1,.,TRBJ2-7,CASSTGQGSYEQYF,TGCGCCAGCAGCACGGGACAGGGAAGCTACGAGCAGTACTTC
TRBV2,15,TRBD2,.,TRBJ2-7,CASSRSSGNYGEQYF,TGTGCCAGCTCAAGATCTAGCGGGAACTATGGCGAGCAGTACTTC
TRBV7-3,14,.,.,TRBJ2-4,CASSLKGRPDIQYF,TGTGCCAGCAGCTTAAAGGGGAGGCCAGACATTCAGTACTTC
TRBV10-1,19,.,.,TRBJ2-7,CASIDNKTRLLMGAYEQYF,TGCGCCAGCATAGACAATAAGACTCGGCTTTTAATGGGCGCCTACGAGCAGTACTTC
TRBV6-5,14,TRBD1,once,TRBJ2-7,CASSYRDSSYEQYF,TGTGCCAGCAGTTACCGGGACAGCTCCTACGAGCAGTACTTC
TRBV5-6,12,TRBD1,.,TRBJ2-7,CASSSGQGLPLF,TGTGCCAGCAGCTCAGGACAGGGGCTCCCCCTATTC
TRBV5-6,14,TRBD1,few,TRBJ2-5,CASSSGQGAETQYF,TGTGCCAGCAGCTCCGGACAGGGGGCTGAGACCCAGTACTTC
TRBV4-2,16,TRBD2,.,TRBJ2-5,CASSQDAGGARETQYF,TGTGCCAGCAGCCAAGATGCGGGGGGGGCCCGAGAGACCCAGTACTTC
TRBV7-8,14,.,.,TRBJ2-3,CASSLVRVADTQYF,TGTGCCAGCAGCTTAGTCAGGGTGGCAGATACGCAGTATTTT
TRBV15,16,TRBD1,.,TRBJ2-3,CATSRDRGGGSDTQYF,TGTGCCACCAGCAGAGATCGAGGGGGCGGCTCAGATACGCAGTATTTT
TRBV24-1,13,.,.,TRBJ2-5,CATSDGSKETQYF,TGTGCCACCAGTGACGGTTCTAAAGAGACCCAGTACTTC
TRBV3-1/TRBV3-2,15,TRBD1,.,TRBJ1-2,CASSQQKQGGYGYTF,TGTGCCAGCAGCCAACAAAAACAGGGGGGCTATGGCTACACCTTC
TRBV11-3,16,TRBD1,few,TRBJ1-2,CASSLQTRQGKIGYTF,TGTGCCAGCAGCCTCCAAACTCGACAGGGTAAAATTGGCTACACCTTC
TRBV7-8,18,.,.,TRBJ1-5,CASSLARTRFYSNQPQHF,TGTGCCAGCAGCTTAGCCCGGACCAGATTCTATAGCAATCAGCCCCAGCATTTT
TRBV7-9,15,.,.,TRBJ2-6,CASSLGLSGANVLTF,TGTGCCAGCAGCTTAGGCCTCTCTGGGGCCAACGTCCTGACTTTC
TRBV2,15,TRBD2,.,TRBJ2-3,CASDLLRGGVDTQYF,TGTGCCAGCGATTTGTTGCGGGGGGGCGTGGATACGCAGTATTTT
TRBV4-1,15,.,.,TRBJ1-2,CASSEYRSISYGYTF,TGCGCCAGCAGCGAATATCGGTCCATCTCCTATGGCTACACCTTC
TRBV7-2,17,TRBD2,.,TRBJ2-7,CASSLGLVSGRPYEQYF,TGTGCCAGCAGCTTAGGCTTGGTAAGCGGGAGACCCTACGAGCAGTACTTC
TRBV11-3,18,.,.,TRBJ2-6,CASSLVTGFIYGANVLTF,TGTGCCAGCAGCTTAGTTACAGGGTTTATATACGGGGCCAACGTCCTGACTTTC
TRBV27,14,TRBD1,.,TRBJ1-1,CASSFGQGHTEAFF,TGTGCCAGCAGTTTTGGACAGGGACACACTGAAGCTTTCTTT